This TCR beta chain was captured in a study of blood T cell repertoires in COVID-19. On the study more broadly: Material from acute and convalescent COVID-19 was sourced from the United States, Italy and Spain. PBMCs, B-cell-depleted T cells, or T cells were the source of the cDNA or gDNA that made up the material.

Original analysis: Amplifying reference gene primers gave estimates of nucleated cell counts. The assay was immunoSEQ multiplex PCR, and TCRdb's table has in-frame clones only and misses some. V and J calls and clone size come straight from that table; D and trimming were deduced from the DNA. Of about 240,000 clones detected, around 83% appear once; the ten largest clones hold around 12%. The CDR3 runs to 16 residues. CDR1 SEHNR and CDR2 FQNEAQ come from the germline V gene (reference sequence). Worth noting for this clone: Germline and junction disagree at one end, which may indicate a read error.

This chain uses TRBV7-9 with TRBJ2-7, with D hard to call. Sequencing was carried out using peripheral blood. The sequence was collected from a woman aged 55-70 years with active or convalescent COVID-19. The CDR3: CASSVAWPRSSYEQYF. DNA for the CDR3: TGTGCCAGCAGCGTAGCATGGCCTAGGAGCTCCTACGAGCAGTACTTC.